The 27 T cell receptor beta chains presented below share a single source sample, sequenced in a study of blood T cell repertoires in COVID-19. Repertoires were generated with immunoSEQ multiplex PCR, while TCRdb's copy carries only in-frame clones and drops some. The sample carries 130,000 to 150,000 clones, under 90% recorded once. The specimen sequenced was peripheral blood. These receptors all stem from a woman of 80 years or more in a cohort sampled during active or convalescent COVID-19.

The gene calls are TRBV2 and TRBJ2-7, with D tentatively TRBD1 (5 bases). This CDR3 is 13 amino acids long. Germline CDR1 SNHLY, CDR2 FYNNEI. The V end lost 7 bases, the J end lost 5 bases, and 15 bases lay between the germline ends. This chain's CDR3 is CASTQGMLHEQYF. The CDR3 DNA sequence: TGTGCCAGCACCCAGGGCATGCTTCACGAGCAGTACTTC.

The J gene is TRBJ2-6, the V gene TRBV24-1; a possible D gene is TRBD2 (5 bases). The CDR3 loop spans 16 amino acids. Germline V gene data show CDR1 as KGHDR and CDR2 as SFDVKD. V lost 4 bases and J lost 2, with 11 bases in between. For the CDR3, the DNA is TGTGCCACCAGTGAAGAACAGCGGACTGGGGCCAACGTCCTGACTTTC. Translated, it gives CATSEEQRTGANVLTF.

V is TRBV5-1 and J is TRBJ2-2, with a weak D call TRBD1 (5 bases). V was trimmed by 0 bases and J by 2 bases, leaving 11 bases between them. CDR1 and CDR2 from the germline V gene are SGHRS and YFSETQ. The length of the CDR3 is 16 residues. CDR3 DNA: TGCGCCAGCAGCTTGGTTGCAGGGCCCAACACCGGGGAGCTGTTTTTT. Amino acids: CASSLVAGPNTGELFF.

V and J are TRBV5-1 and TRBJ1-3; 7 bases line up with TRBD1. The CDR3 runs to 16 residues. Unmatched junction bases numbered 7, after V lost 0 bases and J lost 4 bases. Germline CDR1 reads SGHRS; CDR2 reads YFSETQ. Here the CDR3 reads CASSLGQGVSGNTIYF. CDR3 in DNA: TGCGCCAGCAGCTTGGGACAGGGAGTCTCAGGAAACACCATATATTTT.

The chain has TRBV13 and TRBJ2-3; the match to TRBD2 covers 14 bases. The ends lost 3 bases at V and 6 bases at J; junction bases unmatched: 8. The CDR3 spans 17 residues. In germline, CDR1 is PRHDT, CDR2 FYEKMQ (reference sequence). CDR3: CASSLTGTSGGGDTQYF. Written as DNA, the CDR3 is TGTGCCAGCAGCTTGACCGGGACTAGCGGGGGAGGGGATACGCAGTATTTT. Drawing the rest from reference TRBV13 and TRBJ2-3, the complete variable domain is AAGVIQSPRHLIKEKRETATLKCYPIPRHDTVYWYQQGPGQDPQFLISFYEKMQSDKGSIPDRFSAQQFSDYHSELNMSSLELGDSALYFCASSLTGTSGGGDTQYFGPGTRLTVL.

This clone has only a few counts. The chain recombines TRBV5-4 with TRBJ2-1; 8 bases line up with TRBD1. The V gene's germline CDR1 is SGHNT and CDR2 YYREEE (reference sequence). The V segment lost 4 bases and the J segment 6 bases; nucleotides outside the gene matches: 12. This CDR3 spans 16 amino acids. The CDR3 region is CASSPETGAEGNEQFF. The DNA for the CDR3 is TGTGCCAGCAGCCCAGAGACAGGGGCGGAAGGCAATGAGCAGTTCTTC.

The rearrangement joins TRBV2 to TRBJ2-2; TRBD2 matches 16 bases. Trimming removed 5 bases from V and 6 bases from J; junction bases left unmatched: 9. Germline V gene data show CDR1 as SNHLY and CDR2 as FYNNEI. The CDR3 covers 18 residues. The CDR3 nucleotides are TGTGCCAGCAGTACCGGGGGACTAGCGGGGGGGCCCGCCGGGGAGCTGTTTTTT. This sequence encodes CASSTGGLAGGPAGELFF. Together with reference TRBV2 and TRBJ2-2, the CDR3 gives the full variable domain: EPEVTQTPSHQVTQMGQEVILRCVPISNHLYFYWYRQILGQKVEFLVSFYNNEISEKSEIFDDQFSVERPDGSNFTLKIRSTKLEDSAMYFCASSTGGLAGGPAGELFFGEGSRLTVL.

The V and J genes are TRBV18 and TRBJ2-3, with TRBD2 identical over 11 bases. The CDR3 length is 17 residues. V lost 3 bases and J lost 2; bases outside the gene matches: 7. The germline V gene encodes CDR1 KGHSH and CDR2 LQKENI. The CDR3 nucleotides are TGTGCCAGCTCACCTCAACTAGCGGGGGCCTACACAGATACGCAGTATTTT. Translating gives CASSPQLAGAYTDTQYF.

The chain combines TRBV29-1 with TRBJ2-6; 9 bases agree with TRBD1. The CDR3 has 18 residues. Per germline, CDR1 SQVTM and CDR2 ANQGSEA. Trimming took 0 bases from V and 0 from J; bases not matched to a gene: 6. CDR3 coding DNA: TGCAGCGTTGAAGATCGGGACAGGGCCAACTCTGGGGCCAACGTCCTGACTTTC. Its translation: CSVEDRDRANSGANVLTF.

This clone showed up just once. J is TRBJ2-5 and V is TRBV7-9; D ambiguous. There are 15 residues in the CDR3. Per germline, CDR1 SEHNR and CDR2 FQNEAQ (reference sequence). V was shortened by 1 base and J by 2 bases, with 11 bases between the two germline ends. The CDR3 sequence: CASSLGAAVQETQYF. DNA for the CDR3: TGTGCCAGCAGCTTAGGGGCAGCTGTACAAGAGACCCAGTACTTC.

V is TRBV12-5 and J is TRBJ2-1; TRBD2 aligns across 9 bases. The ends lost 5 bases at V and 3 bases at J; junction bases unmatched: 5. This CDR3 contains 15 residues. In germline, CDR1 is LGHNT, CDR2 FRNRAP. CDR3 nucleotide sequence: TGTGCTAGTGGTCTGGAAGCGGGGGGCTACAATGAGCAGTTCTTC. This sequence encodes CASGLEAGGYNEQFF.

V usage is TRBV29-1 and J usage is TRBJ2-3, with D tentatively TRBD1 (6 bases). Trimming shortened V by 4 bases and J by 4 bases, and 12 bases separated the two germline ends. There are 13 residues in the CDR3. Germline CDR1 SQVTM, CDR2 ANQGSEA. CDR3 residues: CSVGHRVSDTQYF. In DNA form, the CDR3 reads TGCAGCGTTGGGCACAGGGTCTCAGATACGCAGTATTTT.

The rearrangement joins TRBV4-1 to TRBJ2-5; 8 positions match TRBD2. This CDR3 region has 17 residues. The germline V gene has CDR1 MGHRA and CDR2 YSYEKL. Unmatched junction bases numbered 12, after V lost 1 base and J lost 5 bases. The CDR3 region has the DNA TGCGCCAGCAGCCAAGCGGGGGGGGGAAAGGGGCGCGAGACCCAGTACTTC. Protein: CASSQAGGGKGRETQYF.

The chain combines TRBV6-6 with TRBJ1-5; tentatively, D is TRBD1 (5 bases). Trimming took off 4 bases at V and 0 bases at J, with 10 bases between the two ends. The CDR3 sequence is 15 residues long. Germline V gene sequence: CDR1 MNHNY, CDR2 SVGAGI (reference sequence). In DNA form, the CDR3 reads TGTGCCAGCAGTTTCCGGGACTTTAGCAATCAGCCCCAGCATTTT. Encoded protein: CASSFRDFSNQPQHF.

This chain links TRBV3-1 (or the pseudogene TRBV3-2) with TRBJ1-2, with D unclear. Germline V gene data show CDR1 as LGHDT and CDR2 as YNNKEL (reference sequence). Trimming removed 1 base at V and 4 bases at J, with 4 bases between. This CDR3 has 12 residues. Written as DNA, the CDR3 is TGTGCCAGCAGCCAAGCTACCTATGGCTACACCTTC. Amino acid sequence: CASSQATYGYTF.

The J gene is TRBJ1-5, the V gene TRBV7-6; 7 bases are shared with TRBD1. With V trimmed by 6 bases and J by 0 bases, 5 bases remained unmatched. CDR3 size: 15 residues. Germline values: CDR1 SGHVS, CDR2 FNYEAQ. Here the CDR3 DNA reads TGTGCCAGCAGTCCCGGGACAGATAGCAATCAGCCCCAGCATTTT. Translation gives CASSPGTDSNQPQHF. The full variable domain, its missing parts supplied by reference TRBV7-6 and TRBJ1-5, is GAGVSQSPRYKVTKRGQDVALRCDPISGHVSLYWYRQALGQGPEFLTYFNYEAQQDKSGLPNDRFSAERPEGSISTLTIQRTEQRDSAMYRCASSPGTDSNQPQHFGDGTRLSIL.

This clone was detected a few times. V is TRBV5-4 and J is TRBJ2-5, with D possibly TRBD1 on 5 matching bases. This CDR3 is 14 amino acids long. V gave up 4 bases and J gave up 5 bases, with 15 bases separating them. The germline gives CDR1 SGHNT, CDR2 YYREEE (reference sequence). The CDR3 protein is CASSTQVMEETQYF. CDR3 bases: TGTGCCAGCAGCACACAGGTAATGGAGGAGACCCAGTACTTC.

J is TRBJ1-2 and V is TRBV15, with no clear D. The CDR3 runs 13 residues. Trimming stripped 0 bases from V and 5 bases from J, with 7 bases between. CDR1 and CDR2 (germline): LNHNV, YYDKDF (reference sequence). The CDR3 here is CATSRDPRYGYTF. CDR3 DNA sequence: TGTGCCACCAGCAGAGACCCCCGTTATGGCTACACCTTC.

CDR3 nucleotide sequence: TGTGCCAGCAGTCGGGGGGGGGAAAAACTGTTTTTT. It specifies CASSRGGEKLFF. This chain uses TRBV27 with TRBJ1-4, with TRBD1 as a possible D gene (5 bases). The CDR3 loop spans 12 amino acids. The V end was cut by 5 bases, the J end by 8 bases, with 9 bases between. Germline V gene sequence: CDR1 MNHEY, CDR2 SMNVEV (reference sequence). Supplemented by reference TRBV27 and TRBJ1-4, the full variable domain reads EAQVTQNPRYLITVTGKKLTVTCSQNMNHEYMSWYRQDPGLGLRQIYYSMNVEVTDKGDVPEGYKVSRKEKRNFPLILESPSPNQTSLYFCASSRGGEKLFFGSGTQLSVL.

V gene TRBV7-2 combines with J gene TRBJ1-3; 10 nucleotides line up with TRBD1. CDR3 size: 16 residues. Unmatched junction bases numbered 6, after V lost 3 bases and J lost 4 bases. CDR1 is SGHTA, CDR2 FQGNSA, per germline. As DNA, the CDR3 is TGTGCCAGCAGCTTCGACAGGGGGCTAAGGGGAAACACCATATATTTT. Translated, it gives CASSFDRGLRGNTIYF. Together with reference TRBV7-2 and TRBJ1-3, the CDR3 gives the full variable domain: GAGVSQSPSNKVTEKGKDVELRCDPISGHTALYWYRQSLGQGLEFLIYFQGNSAPDKSGLPSDRFSAERTGGSVSTLTIQRTQQEDSAVYLCASSFDRGLRGNTIYFGEGSWLTVV.

The V call is TRBV6-5, the J call TRBJ1-1; D unclear. The CDR3 has 12 amino acids. Trimming stripped 6 bases from V and 1 base from J, with 6 bases between. Germline CDR1 reads MNHEY; CDR2 reads SVGAGI. CDR3 in amino acids: CASRQQNTEAFF. The CDR3 DNA follows: TGTGCCAGCAGACAGCAGAACACTGAAGCTTTCTTT.

This clone was observed once. The V and J genes are TRBV5-5 and TRBJ1-4; 7 nucleotides line up with TRBD1. The germline CDR1 and CDR2 sequences are SGHKS and YYEKEE (reference sequence). V lost 4 bases and J lost 5; bases outside the gene matches: 5. There are 14 residues in the CDR3. Written as DNA, the CDR3 is TGTGCCAGCAGCCTCGACAGGGTAAATGAAAAACTGTTTTTT. Translating gives CASSLDRVNEKLFF.

Points on this clone: Its ends do not fully match the called genes, so a read error is possible. The chain uses TRBV28 and TRBJ1-2; D gene ambiguous. CDR1 and CDR2 (germline): MDHEN, SYDVKM. The CDR3 extends over 15 amino acids. CDR3 sequence: CASSLSGAGNHGYTF. The CDR3 DNA reads as TGTGCCAGCAGTTTATCTGGCGCAGGTAACCATGGCTACACCTTC.

This chain connects TRBV19 to TRBJ2-7; D gene unclear. The CDR3 spans 14 residues. Germline V lookup: CDR1 LNHDA, CDR2 SQIVND (reference sequence). Trimming shortened V by 3 bases and J by 2 bases, and 11 bases separated the two germline ends. The CDR3: CASSMNSFAYEQYF. DNA for the CDR3: TGTGCCAGTAGTATGAACAGTTTCGCCTACGAGCAGTACTTC. The full variable domain, rest sourced from reference TRBV19 and TRBJ2-7, is DGGITQSPKYLFRKEGQNVTLSCEQNLNHDAMYWYRQDPGQGLRLIYYSQIVNDFQKGDIAEGYSVSREKKESFPLTVTSAQKNPTAFYLCASSMNSFAYEQYFGPGTRLTVT.

J is TRBJ1-3 and V is TRBV19, with 9 bases matching TRBD1. The germline V gene has CDR1 LNHDA and CDR2 SQIVND (reference sequence). V was pared by 6 bases and J by 1 base, with 10 bases of the junction left unmatched. The CDR3 spans 17 residues. The CDR3 sequence is CASRQAGTGKSGNTIYF. DNA for the CDR3: TGTGCCAGTAGACAAGCCGGGACAGGGAAGTCTGGAAACACCATATATTTT. The whole variable domain, filled in from reference TRBV19 and TRBJ1-3, reads DGGITQSPKYLFRKEGQNVTLSCEQNLNHDAMYWYRQDPGQGLRLIYYSQIVNDFQKGDIAEGYSVSREKKESFPLTVTSAQKNPTAFYLCASRQAGTGKSGNTIYFGEGSWLTVV.

This clone was observed many times. The J gene is TRBJ2-7, the V gene TRBV12-3 or TRBV12-4, with TRBD1 identical over 7 bases. V gave up 6 bases and J gave up 9 bases; unmatched junction bases: 11. This CDR3 is built from 13 residues. The CDR3 reads CASSRIRGSVQYF. CDR3 nucleotides: TGTGCCAGCAGCCGAATCAGGGGGTCGGTGCAGTACTTC.

This sequence joins TRBV7-9 and TRBJ2-6, with TRBD1 matching over 7 bases. Germline trimming cut 4 bases from V and 0 bases from J; bases unmatched to any gene: 3. The CDR3 has 16 residues. CDR1 is SEHNR, CDR2 FQNEAQ, per germline (reference sequence). The CDR3 reads CASSSEGASGANVLTF. The CDR3 DNA sequence: TGTGCCAGCAGCTCAGAGGGGGCCTCTGGGGCCAACGTCCTGACTTTC.